The next 26 T cell receptor beta chains were all read from a single sample in a study of blood T cell repertoires in COVID-19. Profiling relied on immunoSEQ multiplex PCR, and the TCRdb table lists in-frame clones only, not all of them. The sample contains a few hundred thousand clones, roughly 90% of which appear only once. The sample was PBMCs or T cells enriched from blood (not recorded which). The receptors derive from a woman between 25 and 40 years old who had recovered from COVID-19.

The V and J genes are TRBV7-7 and TRBJ2-5; 8 positions match TRBD1. V lost 5 bases, J lost 2 bases, and 7 bases stayed unmatched. This CDR3 is built from 15 residues. The germline V gene encodes CDR1 SSHAT and CDR2 FNYEAQ (reference sequence). CDR3 protein: CASSRGQDGQETQYF. CDR3 sequence (DNA): TGTGCCAGCAGCCGGGGACAGGATGGGCAAGAGACCCAGTACTTC.

The chain is built from TRBV15 and TRBJ2-7, with a possible D match to TRBD1 (5 bases). The CDR3 has 15 amino acids. Trimming removed 1 base at V and 2 bases at J, with 12 bases between. Germline values: CDR1 LNHNV, CDR2 YYDKDF (reference sequence). CDR3 bases: TGTGCCACCAGCAGAGGACGGCAGGGCCCCTACGAGCAGTACTTC. Translation: CATSRGRQGPYEQYF. The variable domain in full, with the rest retrieved from reference TRBV15 and TRBJ2-7, is DAMVIQNPRYQVTQFGKPVTLSCSQTLNHNVMYWYQQKSSQAPKLLFHYYDKDFNNEADTPDNFQSRRPNTSFCFLDIRSPGLGDTAMYLCATSRGRQGPYEQYFGPGTRLTVT.

V gene TRBV11-2 combines with J gene TRBJ1-3; a possible D gene is TRBD1 (5 bases). V lost 1 base, J lost 10 bases, and 20 bases lay in between. The CDR3 has 16 residues. Germline V gives CDR1 SGHAT, CDR2 FQNNGV. The CDR3 protein is CASSLVGTRRERTIYF. The CDR3 DNA reads as TGTGCCAGCAGCTTAGTAGGGACCAGGAGGGAAAGGACCATATATTTT.

This rearrangement joins TRBV7-2 to TRBJ2-1; D is uncertain. The CDR3 totals 11 residues. Trimming removed 2 bases at V and 8 bases at J, with 4 bases between. CDR1 and CDR2 (germline): SGHTA, FQGNSA. The CDR3 is CASSLSDEQFF. The CDR3 region has the DNA TGTGCCAGCAGCTTATCGGATGAGCAGTTCTTC.

V is TRBV3-1 (or the pseudogene TRBV3-2) and J is TRBJ1-6; 7 bases align to TRBD1. J lost 5 bases, V lost 1 base, and 11 bases had no gene match. Germline loops: CDR1 LGHDT, CDR2 YNNKEL (reference sequence). The CDR3 totals 18 residues. CDR3 region: CASSQGRGDSRHNSPLHF. The DNA of the CDR3 is TGTGCCAGCAGCCAAGGGAGGGGGGACAGCCGGCATAATTCACCCCTCCACTTT.

J is TRBJ2-7 and V is TRBV28; 8 bases agree with TRBD1. The CDR3 runs 14 residues. Germline CDR1 MDHEN, CDR2 SYDVKM. V lost 7 bases, J lost 2 bases, and 7 bases stayed unmatched. The CDR3 coding sequence is TGTGCCAGCATCGGGACAGGACTCCCCTACGAGCAGTACTTC. Protein sequence: CASIGTGLPYEQYF.

The chain joins TRBV5-1 to TRBJ1-1; D remains ambiguous. Germline values: CDR1 SGHRS, CDR2 YFSETQ. The CDR3 has 14 amino acids. Trimming cost V 3 bases and J 1 base, with 10 bases left between them. CDR3 residues: CASSWEGRNTEAFF. CDR3 nucleotides: TGCGCCAGCAGCTGGGAGGGCAGGAACACTGAAGCTTTCTTT.

The chain links TRBV20-1 to TRBJ1-1; 7 nucleotides match TRBD1. The junction had 8 bases not matched to a gene; V was cut back by 8 bases and J by 11 bases. This CDR3 is built from 10 residues. Per the germline V gene, CDR1 is DFQATT and CDR2 is SNEGSKA (reference sequence). The CDR3 reads CSTTRGLAFF. The CDR3 coding sequence is TGCAGTACTACTAGGGGGCTTGCTTTCTTT.

The gene calls are TRBV19 and TRBJ1-2; TRBD1 matches at 9 bases. The CDR3 has 17 amino acids. In germline, CDR1 is LNHDA, CDR2 SQIVND (reference sequence). J lost 1 base, V lost 6 bases, and 12 bases had no gene match. For the CDR3, the DNA is TGTGCCAGTAGCAAAACTGTACAGGGGGCGCGTAACTATGGCTACACCTTC. Amino acids: CASSKTVQGARNYGYTF.

The genes are TRBV6-9 and TRBJ2-7, with 12 bases matching TRBD2. From germline, CDR1 is MNHGY and CDR2 SVAAGI. The CDR3 runs 16 residues. Trimming cost V 11 bases and J 3 bases; bases outside gene matches: 14. As DNA, the CDR3 is TGTGCCTCCCGGAGGCTAGCGGGGGGGGGAGACTACGAGCAGTACTTC. Translated: CASRRLAGGGDYEQYF.

This clone was recorded only once. V is TRBV3-1 (or the pseudogene TRBV3-2) and J is TRBJ1-1; no definite D call. V lost 2 bases and J lost 0, with 7 bases in between. Germline assignment: CDR1 LGHDT and CDR2 YNNKEL (reference sequence). CDR3 size: 14 residues. This chain's CDR3 is CASSQKRVNTEAFF. CDR3 DNA: TGTGCCAGCAGCCAAAAACGGGTGAACACTGAAGCTTTCTTT.

This sequence joins TRBV12-3 or TRBV12-4 and TRBJ2-3; tentatively, D is TRBD1 (5 bases). Trimming removed 2 bases from V and 6 bases from J, with 6 bases in between. The CDR3 extends over 12 amino acids. CDR3 DNA: TGTGCCAGCAGTTTACAGGGCGATACGCAGTATTTT. This translates into CASSLQGDTQYF.

The chain is built from TRBV7-6 and TRBJ1-5; 10 bases fit TRBD1. Germline V gene lookup returns CDR1 SGHVS and CDR2 FNYEAQ. Trimming removed 1 base from V and 6 bases from J; junction bases left unmatched: 3. The CDR3 runs 15 residues. The CDR3: CASSLGQGAGQPQHF. CDR3 coding DNA: TGTGCCAGCAGCTTAGGACAGGGGGCGGGTCAGCCCCAGCATTTT. Looking up the rest from reference TRBV7-6 and TRBJ1-5 gives the full variable domain: GAGVSQSPRYKVTKRGQDVALRCDPISGHVSLYWYRQALGQGPEFLTYFNYEAQQDKSGLPNDRFSAERPEGSISTLTIQRTEQRDSAMYRCASSLGQGAGQPQHFGDGTRLSIL.

The genes are TRBV2 and TRBJ1-6; 7 bases are shared with TRBD1. The CDR3 has 15 amino acids. Germline CDR1 is SNHLY and CDR2 is FYNNEI. V was clipped by 5 bases and J by 14 bases; unmatched bases: 15. The CDR3 region is CASSNGQELYDALHF. In DNA form, the CDR3 reads TGTGCCAGCAGTAACGGACAGGAGCTTTATGATGCCCTCCACTTT.

The chain couples TRBV5-1 to TRBJ2-1, with TRBD1 matching 10 bases. The CDR3 spans 14 residues. The junction had 5 bases not matched to a gene; V was cut back by 4 bases and J by 7 bases. Germline CDR1 SGHRS, CDR2 YFSETQ. The chain's CDR3 is CASSKDRGNNEQFF. For the CDR3, the DNA is TGCGCCAGCAGCAAGGACAGGGGGAATAATGAGCAGTTCTTC.

This rearrangement joins TRBV28 to TRBJ1-2; D is perhaps TRBD1 (5 bases). The CDR3 extends over 14 amino acids. Per germline, CDR1 MDHEN and CDR2 SYDVKM. Trimming shortened V by 0 bases and J by 4 bases, and 9 bases separated the two germline ends. The CDR3 coding sequence is TGTGCCAGCAGTTTATGGGCAGGGCCCTATGGCTACACCTTC. Translating it yields CASSLWAGPYGYTF.

The chain is built from TRBV2 and TRBJ1-5; the D gene is possibly TRBD1 (6 bases). Germline loops: CDR1 SNHLY, CDR2 FYNNEI. The CDR3 totals 14 residues. V lost 6 bases and J lost 2, with 11 bases in between. The CDR3 protein is CASRQGVGNQPQHF. CDR3 in DNA: TGTGCCAGCAGACAGGGTGTTGGCAATCAGCCCCAGCATTTT.

CDR3: CASSKPGLAGGQLDTQYF. The CDR3 coding sequence is TGTGCCAGCAGCAAACCGGGACTAGCGGGGGGGCAATTAGATACGCAGTATTTT. The chain combines TRBV5-4 with TRBJ2-3, with TRBD2 matching 16 bases. CDR3 size: 18 residues. CDR1 is SGHNT, CDR2 YYREEE, per germline (reference sequence). V lost 4 bases to trimming and J lost 5 bases; unmatched junction nucleotides: 10. Full variable domain (missing parts from reference TRBV5-4 and TRBJ2-3): ETGVTQSPTHLIKTRGQQVTLRCSSQSGHNTVSWYQQALGQGPQFIFQYYREEENGRGNFPPRFSGLQFPNYSSELNVNALELDDSALYLCASSKPGLAGGQLDTQYFGPGTRLTVL.

The chain carries TRBV11-2 and TRBJ2-7; D might be TRBD2 (5 bases). The CDR3 extends over 15 amino acids. CDR1 is SGHAT, CDR2 FQNNGV, per germline. V lost 5 bases, J lost 4 bases, and 18 bases lay in between. In DNA, the CDR3 is TGTGCCAGCAGCCCTGTTGCGCCCGGGGATTACGAGCAGTACTTC. This translates into CASSPVAPGDYEQYF.

The V gene is TRBV27, the J gene TRBJ2-2; TRBD2 aligns across 12 bases. Trimming removed 3 bases from V and 5 bases from J; junction bases left unmatched: 4. CDR3 length equals 16 residues. CDR1 MNHEY and CDR2 SMNVEV come from the germline V gene (reference sequence). CDR3 protein: CASSFQTSGGTGELFF. The CDR3 region has the DNA TGTGCCAGCAGTTTCCAGACTAGCGGGGGAACCGGGGAGCTGTTTTTT.

The chain employs TRBV19 and TRBJ2-3; D perhaps matches TRBD1 (5 bases). The CDR3 sequence is 17 residues long. Trimming stripped 3 bases from V and 4 bases from J, with 20 bases between. Germline V gene data show CDR1 as LNHDA and CDR2 as SQIVND (reference sequence). The CDR3 DNA reads as TGTGCCAGTAGTATCAAGCAGGGAAAGACTGTTCCAGATACGCAGTATTTT. Amino acid sequence: CASSIKQGKTVPDTQYF.

The chain links TRBV2 to TRBJ2-4; TRBD2 agrees at 11 bases. V trimming: 7 bases; J trimming: 0 bases; junction bases outside the gene matches: 11. The CDR3 runs to 18 residues. Germline V gives CDR1 SNHLY, CDR2 FYNNEI. CDR3 loop: CASTGPTSGALAKNIQYF. In nucleotides, the CDR3 is TGTGCCAGCACCGGCCCGACTAGCGGGGCTTTAGCCAAAAACATTCAGTACTTC.

V and J are TRBV11-2 and TRBJ2-4; 16 nucleotides align to TRBD2. The J segment lost 8 bases and the V segment lost 5 bases, leaving 9 bases of the junction unmatched. This CDR3 comprises 17 residues. Germline values: CDR1 SGHAT, CDR2 FQNNGV. CDR3 coding DNA: TGTGCCAGCAGCCCGGGACTAGCGGGGGGGCCCCAATACATTCAGTACTTC. The encoded protein is CASSPGLAGGPQYIQYF. The full variable domain, completed using reference TRBV11-2 and TRBJ2-4, is EAGVAQSPRYKIIEKRQSVAFWCNPISGHATLYWYQQILGQGPKLLIQFQNNGVVDDSQLPKDRFSAERLKGVDSTLKIQPAKLEDSAVYLCASSPGLAGGPQYIQYFGAGTRLSVL.

The chain uses TRBV7-2 and TRBJ2-7; TRBD1 aligns across 7 bases. The CDR3 consists of 14 residues. Trimming removed 5 bases from V and 11 bases from J; junction bases left unmatched: 15. Germline CDR1 is SGHTA and CDR2 is FQGNSA. CDR3 DNA: TGTGCCAGCAGCAATAGACAGGGTTCCGATCGAAAGTACTTC. This codes for CASSNRQGSDRKYF.

The V gene is TRBV3-1 (or the pseudogene TRBV3-2), the J gene TRBJ2-5, with 8 positions matching TRBD1. The V segment lost 6 bases and the J segment 3 bases; nucleotides outside the gene matches: 6. The CDR3 runs to 14 residues. Germline V gives CDR1 LGHDT, CDR2 YNNKEL (reference sequence). CDR3: CASRLLGQEETQYF. CDR3 nucleotides: TGTGCCAGCAGACTTTTGGGACAGGAAGAGACCCAGTACTTC.

The genes are TRBV15 and TRBJ2-1; possibly TRBD2 for D (6 bases). The V end was cut by 5 bases, the J end by 6 bases, with 17 bases between. Germline V gene data show CDR1 as LNHNV and CDR2 as YYDKDF (reference sequence). CDR3 size: 15 residues. For the CDR3, the DNA is TGTGCCACCAGCGTACCCGCCCTCGGGGGCAATGAGCAGTTCTTC. Protein sequence: CATSVPALGGNEQFF.